A selection of T cell receptor beta chains follows, all from one sample in a study of T cells after yellow fever vaccination. TCRdb independently ran MiXCR on the 5' RACE reads; one entry per CDR3 protein. The sample includes some 240,000 distinct CDR3 sequences, 3.6% seen only once; the top ten take over 15%. The sequencing used PBMCs, collected 15 days after the yellow fever booster vaccination. The receptors originated from a man aged 18 to 35 who received the YFV17D yellow fever vaccine. Both conserved end residues are part of each CDR3. A D gene is named only where the DNA matches it firmly. The size field is filled for only some rows; it gives once, few, many or a size class.

CDR3 DNA,CDR3 protein,D gene,clone size,J gene,V gene
TGTGCCAGCAGGCCGGACAGGGCCCATGAGACCCAGTACTTC,CASRPDRAHETQYF,TRBD1,few,TRBJ2-5,TRBV12-3/TRBV12-4
TGTGCCAGCTCACACCGGGGGGACACCGGGGAGCTGTTTTTT,CASSHRGDTGELFF,TRBD2,few,TRBJ2-2,TRBV12-3/TRBV12-4
TGTGCCAGCTCACCAGGGGATCTCAATGAGCAGTTCTTC,CASSPGDLNEQFF,-,many,TRBJ2-1,TRBV18
TGTGCCACCAGTGATCCAGGTGTGGCTGAAGCTTTCTTT,CATSDPGVAEAFF,-,few,TRBJ1-1,TRBV24-1
TGCAGTGCTAGAGATTCAGGGACGGGGAACACCGGGGAGCTGTTTTTT,CSARDSGTGNTGELFF,-,many,TRBJ2-2,TRBV20-1
TGCGCCAGCAGCCAAGCCCCGGGACTAGCAGTATACGAGCAGTACTTC,CASSQAPGLAVYEQYF,TRBD2,few,TRBJ2-7,TRBV4-3
TGTGCCATCAGTGAGTTTGAGAGGCACTACGAGCAGTACTTC,CAISEFERHYEQYF,-,many,TRBJ2-7,TRBV10-3
TGTGCCAGCAGCCTAGGGGGCAGTACCAAAAACATTCAGTACTTC,CASSLGGSTKNIQYF,TRBD1,many,TRBJ2-4,TRBV7-2
TGTGCCAGCAGCGTACAGGGTAGATCCTACAATGAGCAGTTCTTC,CASSVQGRSYNEQFF,-,many,TRBJ2-1,TRBV9
TGTGCCAGCTCACCCCCCCCACAGATCCAAGAGACCCAGTACTTC,CASSPPPQIQETQYF,-,many,TRBJ2-5,TRBV18
TGTGCCAGCAGCCCACCGACAGGGTACGAGCAGTACTTC,CASSPPTGYEQYF,TRBD1,many,TRBJ2-7,TRBV7-9
TGTGCCAGCAGTCCAGGCGGGGGGCAAGAGACCCAGTACTTC,CASSPGGGQETQYF,TRBD2,many,TRBJ2-5,TRBV7-2
TGTGCCAGCAGTTTCGACAGCCAAGAGACCCAGTACTTC,CASSFDSQETQYF,-,many,TRBJ2-5,TRBV12-3/TRBV12-4
TGCAGTGCTTCCCGGACAGGGGGCTTTAACACCGGGGAGCTGTTTTTT,CSASRTGGFNTGELFF,TRBD1,many,TRBJ2-2,TRBV20-1
TGTGCCAGCAGCTTAGGGGGGGACCGAGCGGATGGCTACACCTTC,CASSLGGDRADGYTF,-,few,TRBJ1-2,TRBV11-2
TGTGCCATCAGCGGGACCGCCTTCTCTGGGGCCAACGTCCTGACTTTC,CAISGTAFSGANVLTF,-,many,TRBJ2-6,TRBV10-3
TGTGCCAGCAGCTCGAACAGCTTGCGGAGTGAAAAACTGTTTTTT,CASSSNSLRSEKLFF,-,many,TRBJ1-4,TRBV7-2
TGCAGCGGCAGGGGCCGTGAAGCTTTCTTT,CSGRGREAFF,-,-,TRBJ1-1,TRBV29-1
TGTGCCAGCAGACTACAAAGATCAGGGTCTTCCTACAATGAGCAGTTCTTC,CASRLQRSGSSYNEQFF,-,many,TRBJ2-1,TRBV7-9
TGTGCCAGCAGCTTAGGGGGACAGGGTACTTCACCCCTCCACTTT,CASSLGGQGTSPLHF,TRBD1,many,TRBJ1-6,TRBV5-4
TGTGCCAGCAGCGTAGTGTCCGACAGCGGGATTCAGTACTTC,CASSVVSDSGIQYF,-,many,TRBJ2-4,TRBV9
TGTGCCAGCAGTTTTAACACCAGGGGCTATGGCTACACCTTC,CASSFNTRGYGYTF,-,many,TRBJ1-2,TRBV12-3/TRBV12-4
TGTGCCAGCTCACCACTCTTTAGCGGAGCTAGCACAGATACGCAGTATTTT,CASSPLFSGASTDTQYF,-,many,TRBJ2-3,TRBV18
TGCGCCAGCAGCCAGACGACAGGGTCAGGTGGCTACACCTTC,CASSQTTGSGGYTF,TRBD1,many,TRBJ1-2,TRBV4-3
TGTGCCAGCTCGCCCACATCTTTCGCGGGGGGGGGCACAGATACGCAGTATTTT,CASSPTSFAGGGTDTQYF,TRBD2,many,TRBJ2-3,TRBV18
TGCGCCAGCAGCTTTAGCCTACCGACAGGGTCATTGAACACTGAAGCTTTCTTT,CASSFSLPTGSLNTEAFF,TRBD1,many,TRBJ1-1,TRBV5-1
TGCAGTGCTAGAGATTTTCCCGTAACCTACGAGCAGTACTTC,CSARDFPVTYEQYF,-,many,TRBJ2-7,TRBV20-1
TGCAGTGCTGGCAGGGCATCCTATGGCTACACCTTC,CSAGRASYGYTF,-,many,TRBJ1-2,TRBV20-1
TGTGCCAGCAGTTTATCCGCCGGGTTCGCTTTTCGGCAGTACTTC,CASSLSAGFAFRQYF,-,many,TRBJ2-7,TRBV27
TGTGCCAGCAGCATACGACAGGGAAGAGATACGCAGTATTTT,CASSIRQGRDTQYF,TRBD1,many,TRBJ2-3,TRBV7-3
TGTGCCAGCAGCTCCGGGACCCGTCTTGGAGCCCAGTACTTC,CASSSGTRLGAQYF,-,many,TRBJ2-5,TRBV11-2
TGTGCCAGCAGGACAGGGGTAGGCACAGATACGCAGTATTTT,CASRTGVGTDTQYF,TRBD1,many,TRBJ2-3,TRBV12-3/TRBV12-4
TGCGCCAGCAGCCAAGAGGCTAGCGGGGGGATAGATACGCAGTATTTT,CASSQEASGGIDTQYF,TRBD2,many,TRBJ2-3,TRBV4-3
TGTGCCAGCAGGATCAAAGGCGGCAGATACACCGGGGAGCTGTTTTTT,CASRIKGGRYTGELFF,-,many,TRBJ2-2,TRBV12-3/TRBV12-4
TGCGCCAGCAGCCCCGACGGTGCCTCTGGAAACACCATATATTTT,CASSPDGASGNTIYF,-,many,TRBJ1-3,TRBV5-1
TGTGCCAGCAGCCACGAAGGGGCGCGGGCCTCTGAAGCTTTCTTT,CASSHEGARASEAFF,-,many,TRBJ1-1,TRBV3-1
TGTGCCAGCAGCGCCGGAAGCCCTAGCTCCTATAATTCACCCCTCCACTTT,CASSAGSPSSYNSPLHF,-,many,TRBJ1-6,TRBV6-2/TRBV6-3